This T cell receptor (beta chain) was sequenced in a study of regulatory T cells in long-lasting Graves disease listed by TCRdb under 2021. Study-level background: Persistent Graves' disease was defined as antithyroid drug treatment for over 5 years with persistently positive TSH receptor autoantibodies. On average, persistent Graves' disease patients in the clinical cohort had been on antithyroid drugs for approximately ten years. A total of some 33 samples were covered by TCR sequencing, comprising approximately 13 persistent and around 20 newly diagnosed Graves' disease patients. The study took place in China and was registered as a clinical trial. This study used TCR sequencing and RNA sequencing of peripheral blood to compare persistent Graves' disease patients against newly diagnosed Graves' disease patients.

The sample's time point label, decoded: persistent/refractory GD, antithyroid drugs over 5 years with positive TRAb. For both TCR sequencing and RNA sequencing, RNA was extracted from PBMCs using TRIzol. The diagnosis of Graves' disease followed American Thyroid Association guidelines. The patients came from an endocrinology department in Xi'an, China. Each patient gave approximately 9 milliliters of peripheral blood, collected in an EDTA anticoagulant tube. PBMCs were isolated by Ficoll Paque Plus density gradient separation without further T cell sorting. An Agilent 2100 Bioanalyzer and agarose gel were used to check RNA quality, and a NanoDrop 2000 was used to measure RNA concentration. This clonotype was detected a few times. Its antigen is not yet known. No quality values exist for individual bases; no much larger clone is one base distant. The library was prepared using multiplex PCR. TCRdb lists the instrument as Illumina HiSeq 4000. CDR3 regions were amplified by Arm-PCR with iRepertoire HTBI primers to construct TCR beta libraries. PCR products were gel purified before sequencing. On the study's bioinformatics: Gene usage analysis of CDR3 amino acid clonotypes used the approximately 62 TRBV and some 15 TRBJ segments found across samples. COPE and FqMerger were used to merge filtered high-quality paired reads into contigs. BLAST was used to align contigs to the IMGT TRBV, TRBD and TRBJ reference genes, and CDR3 was defined following IMGT. Any clonotype with a frequency above 0.1% was classified as a highly expanded clone. Repertoire diversity was measured by Shannon entropy, and V-J evenness by the Gini coefficient. Public clonotypes were defined as clonotypes shared by more than one individual. The raw public reads went through TCRdb reprocessing: fastp at Q25, MiXCR clone calling, in-frame beta chains kept. Under each unique CDR3 protein, matching rows form one entry showing the most common genes and DNA. The V and J calls reflect TCRdb's pipeline rather than the authors' work. Here the sample has 400,000 to 500,000 distinct CDR3 sequences; 21% occur a single time. The ten largest make up about 13% of the sample.

From the germline V gene (reference sequence), CDR1 is DFQATT and CDR2 is SNEGSKA. The CDR3, cysteine through phenylalanine, is 14 amino acids long. The retained sequence is limited to the CDR3, 42 bases, with the frame set at the first base. The germline V and J ends show losses of 0 bases and 7 bases respectively, and no gene match explains 6 bases of the junction. Results the study describes overall, beyond this receptor: Persistent Graves' disease patients showed lower TCR Shannon entropy and fewer highly expanded clones than newly diagnosed patients, suggesting clonal expansion. TRBV28, TRBJ1-2 and TRBJ2-5 were preferentially used in persistent disease, while TRBV20-1 and TRBJ2-1 were favored in newly diagnosed disease. More public clonotypes were shared among persistent patients (roughly 2,900) than among newly diagnosed patients (more than 950). Only the TCR beta chain was sequenced and analyzed. The study examined only peripheral blood because the primary lesion, thyroid tissue, could not be accessed. The authors acknowledged the small sample size as a limitation that may reduce accuracy.

The receptor chain draws on TRBV20-1 and TRBJ1-5, with 7 middle bases fitting TRBD1. The sequence came from a female donor with Graves disease. This specimen was peripheral blood mononuclear cells (PBMCs), taken when the disease was refractory, from a patient treated with antithyroid drugs. The DNA reads as follows: TGCAGTGCTAGAGATCCGACAGGGAGACAGCCCCAGCATTTT. The encoded protein is CSARDPTGRQPQHF.